Listed here is a single T cell receptor (beta chain). What it recognizes is unknown. The sample is drawn from a study of cytomegalovirus exposure and HLA in healthy donors. As for the study in general: A prior study identified 90 million to 120 million unique TCR beta sequences from roughly 180 million T cells. Broader study findings: Per published accounts, TCR beta sequences correctly predicted the HLA-A and HLA-B alleles of most subjects.

CDR1 is LNHNV and CDR2 is YYDKDF in the germline V gene (reference sequence). There are 16 residues in the CDR3. Vbeta (60) and Jbeta (13) primers were used in the PCR. Method: immunoSEQ multiplex PCR; TCRdb's copy keeps in-frame clones and lacks some. Here the sample spans approximately 70,000 clones, more than 70% being singletons. The sequence came from a man in his forties in good health and CMV-seronegative. Sample: PBMCs. The chain joins TRBV15 to TRBJ2-5; the D gene is possibly TRBD2 (5 bases). The J call is doubtful: the DNA matches TRBJ2-7 better. The CDR3 sequence: CATSRVGGKGGYEQYF. In nucleotides, the CDR3 is TGTGCCACCAGCAGAGTAGGTGGGAAAGGAGGCTACGAGCAGTACTTC.